This T cell receptor (beta chain) comes out of a study of blood T cell repertoires in COVID-19. The CDR3 spans 15 residues. Germline V gene sequence: CDR1 MNHEY, CDR2 SVGAGI. V lost 6 bases, J lost 0 bases, and 5 bases stayed unmatched. In the study's own analysis: Reference gene primer amplification gave nucleated cell count estimates. Using immunoSEQ multiplex PCR, the repertoire was profiled, and TCRdb retains in-frame clones only, with some absent. D and trimming were read from the DNA, whereas the V and J calls and clone size are those reported in that table. The sample consists of 250,000 or so clones, roughly 85% of them appearing once.

The chain has TRBV6-5 and TRBJ1-5; TRBD1 aligns across 7 bases. The TCR originated in a woman aged 18-29 years with acute or convalescent COVID-19. Sequences were obtained from peripheral blood. CDR3 region: CASRQQGNSNQPQHF. In DNA, the CDR3 is TGTGCCAGCAGACAACAGGGGAATAGCAATCAGCCCCAGCATTTT.